Detailed here is one T cell receptor (beta chain). Its antigen is unknown. Nonspecific anti-CD3/anti-CD28 bead stimulation represents the broad CD4+ T cell repertoire. CD4+ T cells upregulating both CD40 ligand and CD69 were sorted as responding cells. Donors were HIV-1-infected adults who began suppressive ART during chronic infection. The libraries were made with immunoSEQ version 4 in survey mode. Some clones are missing from TCRdb's copy, which holds only in-frame ones; the method was immunoSEQ multiplex PCR. The sample has around 47,000 clones; approximately 90% are singletons. V lost 7 bases to trimming and J lost 4 bases, with 14 bases between them. The CDR3 is made up of 14 amino acids. Germline-derived CDR1 and CDR2 are SGHRS and YFSETQ. The source of the sample is a study of persistence of HIV-infected CD4 T cells. Study findings and constraints: TCR oligoclonality correlated with proviral oligoclonality in the same sorted populations. Antigen-responding cells were enriched for degenerate expanded CDR3beta sequences.

This chain uses TRBV5-1 with TRBJ2-2, with D possibly TRBD1 on 6 matching bases. The source material was CD4+ T cells sorted from PBMCs after roughly 18-hour stimulation, sampled from a patient who received antiretroviral therapy. The receptor was isolated from an adult man with HIV who was CMV-seropositive. The CDR3 DNA reads as TGCGCCAGCTCGACAGGATACCCCACCGGGGAGCTGTTTTTT. This gives the protein CASSTGYPTGELFF.